This T cell receptor beta chain stems from a study of type 1 regulatory T cells. Comment on this clonotype: What it recognizes is unknown.

Study-wide points: Compared with non-type 1 regulatory T cells, type 1 regulatory T cells showed a more restricted TCR repertoire.

From the reads, TCRdb called clonotypes with MiXCR, one entry per CDR3 protein. The table includes about 69,000 distinct CDR3 sequences, less than 25% detected once. CDR3 length: 13 amino acids. J lost 4 bases, V lost 4 bases, and 3 bases had no gene match. Germline CDR1 is ENHRY and CDR2 is SYGVKD. This clonotype was obtained from a human donor in good health. The V gene is TRBV10-3, the J gene TRBJ2-5; 7 bases are shared with TRBD2. Input material: cultured type 1 regulatory T (Tr1) cells, either the whole culture or a sorted fraction (not recorded which). Written as DNA, the CDR3 is TGTGCCATCAGTGTTGGGGAGGGAGAGACCCAGTACTTC. Protein sequence: CAISVGEGETQYF.